The rows below give T cell receptor beta chains drawn from one sample of a study of blood T cell repertoires in COVID-19. Repertoires were generated with immunoSEQ multiplex PCR, while TCRdb's copy carries only in-frame clones and drops some. In the table there are 250,000 to 400,000 clones, 88% of which are singletons. Sequencing used peripheral blood. The receptors stem from a woman aged 25 to 39 with COVID-19, enrolled during active disease. CDR3s leave out the opening cysteine and the closing phenylalanine or tryptophan.

ASSELRGGVETQY	TRBV19	TRBJ2-5
ASTPIDRGQGELF	TRBV5-1	TRBJ2-2
ASSLKAGRGELF	TRBV5-6	TRBJ2-2
ASSQDGKYSGYGYT	TRBV3-1/TRBV3-2	TRBJ1-2
ASSVRTADNEKLF	TRBV4-1	TRBJ1-4
ASRGQTDTQY	TRBV19	TRBJ2-3
ASTSDRARGYT	TRBV28	TRBJ1-2
SVVSGGSVDTQY	TRBV29-1	TRBJ2-3
ASSVSGGALVTGELF	TRBV9	TRBJ2-2
AISDPGQGTYEQY	TRBV10-3	TRBJ2-7
ASSYWDRLET	TRBV6-2/TRBV6-3	TRBJ1-2
ASNWGQNTEAF	TRBV2	TRBJ1-1
ASSPGLAWGQETQY	TRBV7-2	TRBJ2-5
ASSPRPGEFQETQY	TRBV2	TRBJ2-5
SVDQTDPYGYT	TRBV29-1	TRBJ1-2
ASGFFNRGGQGASNSPLH	TRBV27	TRBJ1-6
ASSLEGQGTDTQY	TRBV5-1	TRBJ2-3
AISELQGNYGYT	TRBV10-3	TRBJ1-2
ATSRWGQGDDTQY	TRBV24-1	TRBJ2-3
ASSFGNTGELF	TRBV5-1	TRBJ2-2
ASSYSMRGGGEQY	TRBV6-6	TRBJ2-7
ASSAQGTAGYT	TRBV10-2	TRBJ1-2
ASLRTGVNTEAF	TRBV19	TRBJ1-1
ASSLSGGVHNEQF	TRBV27	TRBJ2-1
ASSLGAGYGYT	TRBV12-3/TRBV12-4	TRBJ1-2
ASSLLNQPQH	TRBV28	TRBJ1-5
ASSEDRGSPLH	TRBV6-1	TRBJ1-6
ASSQDYNEKLF	TRBV2	TRBJ1-4
ASSFVSGGSYNEQF	TRBV7-9	TRBJ2-1
ASSPIREAETQY	TRBV2	TRBJ2-5
ASTGGDRVSGYT	TRBV6-5	TRBJ1-2
ASTLRGNEQY	TRBV5-5	TRBJ2-7
AWSVQGRDTGELF	TRBV30	TRBJ2-2
ASSPWSADTQY	TRBV18	TRBJ2-3
ASSLAAGGTNEQF	TRBV5-1	TRBJ2-1
ASSPDSSYEQY	TRBV4-3	TRBJ2-7
ASSLYAGGAGTEAF	TRBV5-1	TRBJ1-1
ATSTYRGQETQY	TRBV15	TRBJ2-5
ASSLAGRINSPLH	TRBV7-2	TRBJ1-6
ASIKDRSRSGANVLT	TRBV19	TRBJ2-6
ASLVKSLTYEQY	TRBV6-5	TRBJ2-7
ASSRGTSGGHEQY	TRBV5-1	TRBJ2-7
ASSPGGRAEAF	TRBV6-5	TRBJ1-1
TSSQESGEFANTGELF	TRBV1	TRBJ2-2
ASSPPTGITGELF	TRBV18	TRBJ2-2
ASSTTGGGFEQY	TRBV9	TRBJ2-7
ASRRRTAQIYEQY	TRBV6-5	TRBJ2-7
ASRDPTGLSYNEQF	TRBV27	TRBJ2-1
ASSLVGVHNEQF	TRBV5-1	TRBJ2-1
ASSLLTGDSPLH	TRBV4-1	TRBJ1-6
ASSLLAGRRSYNEQF	TRBV5-4	TRBJ2-1
ASSSTRQGSRETQY	TRBV11-2	TRBJ2-5
ATSTEGGPFYGYT	TRBV15	TRBJ1-2
ASSSPGQINTEAF	TRBV7-8	TRBJ1-1